These T cell receptor beta chains were read from a single sample in a study of cytotoxic CD8 clonotypes in ibrutinib-treated CLL. The method was immunoSEQ multiplex PCR; TCRdb's version includes in-frame clones alone and lacks a portion of them. The table includes about 130,000 clones, approximately 85% detected once. The sample in question was PBMCs, obtained after 24 months of ibrutinib treatment. Receptors were obtained from a human donor with chronic lymphocytic leukemia. Both conserved end residues are part of each CDR3. The D gene is left open where the match is weak. The size of a clone is reported for some rows only, either as once, few or many, or as a class for expanded clones.

size	V	J	D	CDR3	DNA
.	TRBV7-2	TRBJ1-2	.	CASSPGAGMDYGYTF	TGTGCCAGCAGCCCAGGGGCAGGGATGGACTATGGCTACACCTTC
.	TRBV28	TRBJ1-6	TRBD1	CASTQTGQGNSPLHF	TGTGCCAGCACCCAAACGGGACAGGGAAATTCACCCCTCCACTTT
.	TRBV5-4	TRBJ2-1	.	CASSLVGLAGWNEQFF	TGTGCCAGCAGCTTGGTAGGTTTGGCAGGGTGGAATGAGCAGTTCTTC
.	TRBV11-2	TRBJ2-3	.	CASSLEAFGTQYF	TGTGCCAGCAGCTTAGAGGCGTTTGGTACGCAGTATTTT
few	TRBV4-1	TRBJ1-6	.	CASSQDGPGDNSPLHF	TGCGCCAGCAGCCAAGACGGTCCGGGGGATAATTCACCCCTCCACTTT
.	TRBV2	TRBJ1-2	.	CASSGTGNYGYTF	TGTGCCAGCAGTGGTACAGGGAACTATGGCTACACCTTC
.	TRBV29-1	TRBJ2-1	TRBD2	CSVDRLAGSSYNEQFF	TGCAGCGTTGACAGATTAGCGGGGAGCTCCTACAATGAGCAGTTCTTC
.	TRBV28	TRBJ1-1	TRBD1	CASSYAPGQGLIRAFF	TGTGCCAGCAGTTATGCGCCGGGACAGGGATTGATACGAGCTTTCTTT
.	TRBV5-1	TRBJ1-1	.	CASSLHGTLNTEAFF	TGCGCCAGCAGCTTGCACGGGACGCTGAACACTGAAGCTTTCTTT
.	TRBV5-1	TRBJ1-1	.	CASSLDGRIGAFF	TGCGCCAGCAGCTTGGACGGGCGGATCGGGGCTTTCTTT
.	TRBV4-3	TRBJ1-1	.	CASSQDRRTGVLNTEAFF	TGCGCCAGCAGCCAAGATCGAAGGACGGGGGTACTGAACACTGAAGCTTTCTTT
.	TRBV19	TRBJ1-2	.	CASSFAGNRANYGYTF	TGTGCCAGTAGTTTTGCAGGGAACAGAGCTAACTATGGCTACACCTTC
.	TRBV27	TRBJ1-6	TRBD1	CASSLEQGAIVSPLHF	TGTGCCAGCAGTTTAGAACAGGGGGCTATAGTTTCACCCCTCCACTTT
.	TRBV7-8	TRBJ2-1	TRBD2	CASSFGLAGGNEQFF	TGTGCCAGCAGCTTCGGACTAGCGGGGGGTAATGAGCAGTTCTTC
.	TRBV28	TRBJ2-3	.	CASSPSGSRTDTQYF	TGTGCCAGCAGCCCAAGTGGGAGTCGCACAGATACGCAGTATTTT
few	TRBV2	TRBJ1-6	.	CASSVLRGALHF	TGTGCCAGCAGCGTGCTTCGGGGGGCCCTCCACTTT
.	TRBV2	TRBJ2-1	.	CASSERVSSYNEQFF	TGTGCCAGCAGTGAGCGGGTGAGCTCCTACAATGAGCAGTTCTTC
.	TRBV5-4	TRBJ2-2	.	CASTTQKSNTGELFF	TGTGCCAGCACCACACAGAAATCGAACACCGGGGAGCTGTTTTTT
few	TRBV14	TRBJ1-6	TRBD1	CASSQSIQGANSPLHF	TGTGCCAGCAGCCAGAGTATACAGGGGGCCAATTCACCCCTCCACTTT
.	TRBV28	TRBJ2-7	.	CASSPYQGGYEQYF	TGTGCCAGCAGCCCCTACCAGGGGGGGTACGAGCAGTACTTC
.	TRBV7-2	TRBJ2-7	TRBD2	CASSFGGRGYEQYF	TGTGCCAGCAGCTTTGGCGGGAGAGGTTACGAGCAGTACTTC
.	TRBV7-2	TRBJ2-1	.	CASSSSTGSQFF	TGTGCCAGCAGCTCCTCGACAGGATCGCAGTTCTTC
.	TRBV7-8	TRBJ1-3	.	CASNALQGNTIYF	TGTGCCAGCAACGCCTTACAGGGAAACACCATATATTTT
.	TRBV19	TRBJ1-5	TRBD1	CASSITGTGVQPQHF	TGTGCCAGTAGTATAACCGGGACAGGGGTGCAGCCCCAGCATTTT